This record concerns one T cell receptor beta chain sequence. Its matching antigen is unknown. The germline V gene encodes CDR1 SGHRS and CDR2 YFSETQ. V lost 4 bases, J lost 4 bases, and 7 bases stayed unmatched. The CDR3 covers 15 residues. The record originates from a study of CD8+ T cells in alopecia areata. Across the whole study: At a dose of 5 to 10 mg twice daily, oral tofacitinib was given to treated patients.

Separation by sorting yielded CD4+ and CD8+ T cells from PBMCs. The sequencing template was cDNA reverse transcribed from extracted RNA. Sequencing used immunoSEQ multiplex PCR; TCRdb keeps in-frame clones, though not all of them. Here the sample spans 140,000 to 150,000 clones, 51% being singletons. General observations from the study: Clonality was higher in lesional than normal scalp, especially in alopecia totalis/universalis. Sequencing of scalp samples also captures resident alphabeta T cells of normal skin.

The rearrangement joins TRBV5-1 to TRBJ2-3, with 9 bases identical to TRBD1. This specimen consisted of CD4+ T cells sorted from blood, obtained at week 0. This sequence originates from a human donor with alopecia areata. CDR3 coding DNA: TGCGCCAGCAGCGAACAGGGGGCGAAGGCAGATACGCAGTATTTT. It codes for CASSEQGAKADTQYF.